A single count supports the clone carrying this T cell receptor beta chain. This entry comes from a study of blood T cell repertoires in COVID-19. Study processing details: Counts of nucleated cells, estimated from reference gene primer amplification, were obtained. Produced via immunoSEQ multiplex PCR; TCRdb's table is partial and in-frame only. Clone size and the V and J calls come from that table; the DNA yielded D and trimming. The table lists around 460,000 clones, about 87% of them singletons, with less than 0.95% in the top ten. The ends were cut back, 2 bases at V and 1 base at J, with 10 bases in the middle. Germline lookup yields CDR1 SGHKS and CDR2 YYEKEE (reference sequence). The CDR3 is 16 residues long.

The V and J genes are TRBV5-5 and TRBJ2-6, with D unclear. The origin of this receptor is a man aged 18 to 30 with COVID-19, enrolled during active disease. The sample was peripheral blood. The CDR3 coding sequence is TGTGCCAGCAGCTTATGGTTCAGTTCTGGGGCCAACGTCCTGACTTTC. Translating gives CASSLWFSSGANVLTF.